This entry features one T cell receptor (beta chain) sequence. The sample is drawn from a study of technical replicates of blood from several donors. The data were produced by immunoSEQ multiplex PCR, yet TCRdb's version contains in-frame clones alone and is incomplete. The table shows about 72,000 clones, with roughly 92% occurring only once. This clonotype originated in a human donor in good health. Input material: T cells isolated from PBMCs.

CDR3 coding DNA: TGTGCCAGCAGCGTAGGATCTAGCGGGGGGTACCAAGAGACCCAGTACTTC. This codes for CASSVGSSGGYQETQYF. The chain links TRBV9 to TRBJ2-5; 11 nucleotides agree with TRBD2. Germline CDR1 SGDLS, CDR2 YYNGEE. J lost 0 bases, V lost 0 bases, and 4 bases had no gene match. The CDR3 totals 17 residues.